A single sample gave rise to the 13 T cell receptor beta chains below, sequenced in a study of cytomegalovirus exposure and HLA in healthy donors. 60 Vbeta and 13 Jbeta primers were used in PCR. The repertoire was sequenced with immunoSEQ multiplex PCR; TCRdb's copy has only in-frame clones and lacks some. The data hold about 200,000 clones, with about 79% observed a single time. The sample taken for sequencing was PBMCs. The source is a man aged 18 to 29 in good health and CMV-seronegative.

CDR3 sequence (DNA): TGTGCCACAAAATTAAGCGGGGAGAGCTCCTACGAGCAGTACTTC. Its translation: CATKLSGESSYEQYF. The chain carries TRBV10-3 and TRBJ2-7; the match to TRBD2 covers 7 bases. Germline V CDR1 and CDR2: ENHRY, SYGVKD. The length of the CDR3 is 15 residues. V lost 10 bases to trimming and J lost 0 bases; unmatched junction nucleotides: 12.

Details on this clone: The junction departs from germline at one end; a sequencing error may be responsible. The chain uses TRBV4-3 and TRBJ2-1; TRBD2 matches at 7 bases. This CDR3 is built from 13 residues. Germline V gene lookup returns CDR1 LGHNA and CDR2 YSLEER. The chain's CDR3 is CASSLSLGTTQVF. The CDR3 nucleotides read TGCGCCAGCAGCCTCTCACTCGGGACTACCCAAGTCTTC.

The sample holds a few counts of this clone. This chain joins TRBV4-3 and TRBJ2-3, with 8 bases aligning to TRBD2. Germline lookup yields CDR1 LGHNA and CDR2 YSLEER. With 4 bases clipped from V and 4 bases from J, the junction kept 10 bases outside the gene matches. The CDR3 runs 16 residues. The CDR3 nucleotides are TGCGCCAGCAGCCCTGATCCGGGGGGGCGGGCAGATACGCAGTATTTT. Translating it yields CASSPDPGGRADTQYF.

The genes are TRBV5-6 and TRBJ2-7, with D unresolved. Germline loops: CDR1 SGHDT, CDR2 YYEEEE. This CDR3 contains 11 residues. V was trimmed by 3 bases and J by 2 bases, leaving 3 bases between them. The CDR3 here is CASSSTYEQYF. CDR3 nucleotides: TGTGCCAGCAGCTCTACCTACGAGCAGTACTTC.

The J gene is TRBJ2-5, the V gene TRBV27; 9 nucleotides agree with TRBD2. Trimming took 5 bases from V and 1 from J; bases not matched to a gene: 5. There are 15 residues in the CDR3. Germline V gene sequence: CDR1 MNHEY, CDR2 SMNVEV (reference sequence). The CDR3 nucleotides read TGTGCCAGCAGTCCTCTAGCGGGGAGCCAAGAGACCCAGTACTTC. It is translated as CASSPLAGSQETQYF.

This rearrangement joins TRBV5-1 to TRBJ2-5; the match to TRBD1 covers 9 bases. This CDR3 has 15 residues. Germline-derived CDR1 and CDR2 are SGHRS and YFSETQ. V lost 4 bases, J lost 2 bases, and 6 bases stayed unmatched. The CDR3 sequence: CASSMTGGVQETQYF. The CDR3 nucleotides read TGCGCCAGCAGCATGACAGGGGGAGTGCAAGAGACCCAGTACTTC.

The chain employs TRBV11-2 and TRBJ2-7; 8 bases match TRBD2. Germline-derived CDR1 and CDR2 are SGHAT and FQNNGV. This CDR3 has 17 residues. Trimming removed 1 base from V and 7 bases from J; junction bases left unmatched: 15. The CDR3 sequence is CASSLGLARGDAREQYF. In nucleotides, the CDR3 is TGTGCCAGCAGCTTAGGACTAGCGAGGGGGGATGCGAGGGAGCAGTACTTC.

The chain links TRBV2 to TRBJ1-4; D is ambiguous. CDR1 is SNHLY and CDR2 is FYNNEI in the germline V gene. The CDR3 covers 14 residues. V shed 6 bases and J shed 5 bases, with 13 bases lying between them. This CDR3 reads CASSSGLRNEKLFF. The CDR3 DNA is TGTGCCAGCAGCTCGGGTCTCCGGAATGAAAAACTGTTTTTT.

CDR3 sequence reads: CASSSQGQGAGETQYF. The CDR3 DNA reads TGTGCCAGCAGCTCCCAAGGACAGGGGGCGGGGGAGACCCAGTACTTC. This chain joins TRBV7-9 and TRBJ2-5; 11 positions agree with TRBD1. Germline V gives CDR1 SEHNR, CDR2 FQNEAQ (reference sequence). The CDR3 has 16 residues. J lost 5 bases, V lost 4 bases, and 9 bases had no gene match.

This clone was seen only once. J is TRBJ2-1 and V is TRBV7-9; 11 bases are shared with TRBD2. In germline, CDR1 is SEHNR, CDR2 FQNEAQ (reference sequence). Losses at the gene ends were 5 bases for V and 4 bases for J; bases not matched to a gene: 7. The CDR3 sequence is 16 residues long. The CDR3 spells CASSGPGLADYNEQFF. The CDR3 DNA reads TGTGCCAGCAGCGGACCGGGACTAGCGGATTACAATGAGCAGTTCTTC.

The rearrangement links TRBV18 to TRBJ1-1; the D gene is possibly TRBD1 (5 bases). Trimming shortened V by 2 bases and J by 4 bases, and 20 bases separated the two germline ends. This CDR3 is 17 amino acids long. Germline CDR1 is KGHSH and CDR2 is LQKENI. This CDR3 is CASSPSLGGIGSTEAFF. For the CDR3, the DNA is TGTGCCAGCTCACCAAGTCTTGGGGGGATTGGTTCCACTGAAGCTTTCTTT.

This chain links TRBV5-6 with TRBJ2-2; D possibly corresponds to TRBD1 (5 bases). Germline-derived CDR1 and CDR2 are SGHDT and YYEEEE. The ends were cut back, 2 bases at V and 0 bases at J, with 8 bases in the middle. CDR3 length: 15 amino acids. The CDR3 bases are TGTGCCAGCAGCTTCAGGGTCTCGAACACCGGGGAGCTGTTTTTT. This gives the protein CASSFRVSNTGELFF.

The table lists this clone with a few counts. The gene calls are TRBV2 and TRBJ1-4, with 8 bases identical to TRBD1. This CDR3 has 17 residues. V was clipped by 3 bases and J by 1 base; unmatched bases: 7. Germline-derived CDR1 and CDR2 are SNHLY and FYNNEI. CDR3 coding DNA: TGTGCCAGCAGTGAGCTGACAGGGGTTGGAACTAATGAAAAACTGTTTTTT. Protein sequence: CASSELTGVGTNEKLFF.